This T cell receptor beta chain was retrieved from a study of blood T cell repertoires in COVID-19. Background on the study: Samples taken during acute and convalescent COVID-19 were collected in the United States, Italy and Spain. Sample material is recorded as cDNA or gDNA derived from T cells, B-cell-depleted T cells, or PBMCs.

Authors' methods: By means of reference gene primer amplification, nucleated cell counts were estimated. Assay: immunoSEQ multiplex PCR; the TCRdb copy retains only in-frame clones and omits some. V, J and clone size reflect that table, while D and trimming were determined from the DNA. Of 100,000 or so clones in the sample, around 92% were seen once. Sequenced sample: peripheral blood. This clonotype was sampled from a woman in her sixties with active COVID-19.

CDR3 region: CASSLEDRRNQPQHF. In nucleotides, the CDR3 is TGTGCCAGCAGCTTGGAGGACAGGAGGAATCAGCCCCAGCATTTT. This chain links TRBV5-5 with TRBJ1-5; TRBD1 aligns across 7 bases. The trim removed 0 bases at V and 4 bases at J, leaving 4 bases unmatched. Looked up from germline, CDR1 is SGHKS and CDR2 is YYEKEE (reference sequence). The CDR3 spans 15 residues.